The 3 T cell receptor beta chains reported below all come from one sample, sequenced in a study of blood T cell repertoires in COVID-19. Only in-frame clones appear in the TCRdb table, and some are missing; sequencing was by immunoSEQ multiplex PCR. The table has approximately 190,000 clones, around 86% seen once. Sequenced: peripheral blood. The source is a woman aged 40-49 years with acute or convalescent COVID-19.

V and J are TRBV2 and TRBJ1-6; 9 bases map to TRBD1. The V gene's germline CDR1 is SNHLY and CDR2 FYNNEI. The CDR3 has 15 amino acids. V lost 4 bases and J lost 9; bases outside the gene matches: 7. Here the CDR3 reads CASSVSQGASSPLHF. In DNA, the CDR3 is TGTGCCAGCAGTGTCTCACAGGGGGCTTCTTCACCCCTCCACTTT.

This chain links TRBV4-1 with TRBJ2-1; TRBD2 agrees at 7 bases. The CDR3 runs to 17 residues. From germline, CDR1 is MGHRA and CDR2 YSYEKL. V was pared by 0 bases and J by 6 bases, with 11 bases of the junction left unmatched. The CDR3 nucleotides read TGCGCCAGCAGCCAAGATCCCCGTAGAGTAGCGGGCAATGAGCAGTTCTTC. This translates into CASSQDPRRVAGNEQFF.

The genes are TRBV12-1 and TRBJ2-7; the table's D call TRBD2 went unverified against the DNA. TRBV12-1 is a documented pseudogene. CDR3 length equals 17 residues. The CDR3 DNA reads as TGTGCCAGCAGCTCAGTGGGCGTAAATCGGGGGACCTACGAGCAGTACTTC. This codes for CASSSVGVNRGTYEQYF.